This T cell receptor (beta chain) stems from a study of technical replicates of blood from a handful of donors (dated by TCRdb to 2016 to 2017). Note on this clone: Its antigen has not been determined. Base qualities are not provided; no much larger clone lies one nucleotide away.

Library preparation employed the immunoSEQ multiplex PCR assay. Drawn from immuneACCESS, this table holds only the in-frame rearrangements with V and J called that TCRdb kept. Clones are partly lost; checked studies trace under half to an unresolved V gene and leave the rest unexplained. The sample contains tens of thousands of clones, around nine tenths of them found a single time. The ten largest account for around 5.2% of the sample. Material for sequencing was PBMCs. This sequence was found in a human donor in good health. Some clones in this sample may be carry-over from other donors' samples.

In nucleotides, the sequence is TGTGCCAGCAGCGTCGACAGCAGCAATCAGCCCCAGCATTTT. This is translated as CASSVDSSNQPQHF. Recombination connected TRBV11-3 to TRBJ1-5; tentative D gene TRBD1, with 5 bases matching. Via the germline V gene, CDR1 is SGHNT and CDR2 YENEEA. Cut back by 5 bases and 1 base, the V and J ends lie 9 bases apart. From the cysteine through the phenylalanine, the CDR3 covers 14 amino acids. The kept DNA is CDR3 alone, 42 bases in frame from the first base.